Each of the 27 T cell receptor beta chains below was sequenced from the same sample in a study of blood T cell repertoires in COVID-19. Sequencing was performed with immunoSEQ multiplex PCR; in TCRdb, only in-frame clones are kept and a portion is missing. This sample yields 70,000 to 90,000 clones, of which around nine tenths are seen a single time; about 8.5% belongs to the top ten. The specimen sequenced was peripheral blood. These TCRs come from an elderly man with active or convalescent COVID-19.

The CDR3 sequence: CASSLDRGPLRSNEKLFF. As DNA, the CDR3 is TGTGCCAGCAGCTTGGACAGGGGACCTCTTCGCTCTAATGAAAAACTGTTTTTT. The chain uses TRBV5-7 and TRBJ1-4; 7 nucleotides align to TRBD1. TRBV5-7 is flagged as an ORF with uncertain function. The CDR3 runs 18 residues. V lost 0 bases, J lost 3 bases, and 11 bases stayed unmatched.

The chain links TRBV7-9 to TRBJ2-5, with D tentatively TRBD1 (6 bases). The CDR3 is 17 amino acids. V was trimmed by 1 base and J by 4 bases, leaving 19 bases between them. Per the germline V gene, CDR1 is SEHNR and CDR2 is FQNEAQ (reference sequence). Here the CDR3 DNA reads TGTGCCAGCAGCTTAGTGCAGGGGATGGGTCCCCTAGAGACCCAGTACTTC. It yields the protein CASSLVQGMGPLETQYF.

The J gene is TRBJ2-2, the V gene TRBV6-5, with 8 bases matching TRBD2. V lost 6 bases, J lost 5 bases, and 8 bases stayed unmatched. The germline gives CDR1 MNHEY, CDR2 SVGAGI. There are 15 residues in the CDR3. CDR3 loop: CASSHRGTRTGELFF. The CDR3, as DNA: TGTGCCAGCAGCCACCGGGGGACTAGGACCGGGGAGCTGTTTTTT.

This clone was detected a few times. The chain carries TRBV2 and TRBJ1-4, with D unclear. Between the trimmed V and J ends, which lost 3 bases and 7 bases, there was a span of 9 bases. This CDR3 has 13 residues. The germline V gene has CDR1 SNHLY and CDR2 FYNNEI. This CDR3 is CASSDRRAEKLFF. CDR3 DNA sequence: TGTGCCAGCAGTGACAGGCGCGCTGAAAAACTGTTTTTT. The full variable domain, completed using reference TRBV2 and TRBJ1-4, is EPEVTQTPSHQVTQMGQEVILRCVPISNHLYFYWYRQILGQKVEFLVSFYNNEISEKSEIFDDQFSVERPDGSNFTLKIRSTKLEDSAMYFCASSDRRAEKLFFGSGTQLSVL.

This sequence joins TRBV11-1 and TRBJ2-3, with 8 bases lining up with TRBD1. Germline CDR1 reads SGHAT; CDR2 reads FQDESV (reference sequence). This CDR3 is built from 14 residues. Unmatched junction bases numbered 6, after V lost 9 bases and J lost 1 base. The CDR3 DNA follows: TGTGCCAGTCACCGGACAGGGCGCACAGATACGCAGTATTTT. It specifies CASHRTGRTDTQYF.

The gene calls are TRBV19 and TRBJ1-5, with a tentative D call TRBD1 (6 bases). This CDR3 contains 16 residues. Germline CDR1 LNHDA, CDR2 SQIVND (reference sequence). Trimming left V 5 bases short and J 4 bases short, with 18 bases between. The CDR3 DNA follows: TGTGCCAGTAGTTTCGGGGGGCCAGGCTTAAATCAGCCCCAGCATTTT. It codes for CASSFGGPGLNQPQHF.

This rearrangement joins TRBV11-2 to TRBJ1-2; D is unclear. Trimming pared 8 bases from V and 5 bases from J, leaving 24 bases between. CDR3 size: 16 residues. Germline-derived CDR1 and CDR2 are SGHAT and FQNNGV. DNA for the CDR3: TGTGCCAGCGGAGTAAACATCATAGATTTTGGGTATGGCTACACCTTC. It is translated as CASGVNIIDFGYGYTF.

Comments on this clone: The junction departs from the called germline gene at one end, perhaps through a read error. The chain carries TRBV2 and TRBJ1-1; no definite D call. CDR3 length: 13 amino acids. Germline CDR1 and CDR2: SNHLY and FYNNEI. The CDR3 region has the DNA TGTGCCACCAGTCGTAGACAGAACACTGAAGCTTTCTTT. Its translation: CATSRRQNTEAFF.

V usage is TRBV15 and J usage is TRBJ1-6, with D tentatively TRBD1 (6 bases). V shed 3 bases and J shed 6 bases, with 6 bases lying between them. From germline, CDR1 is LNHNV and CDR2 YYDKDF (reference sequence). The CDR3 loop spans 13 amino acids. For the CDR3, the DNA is TGTGCCACCAGCAGGGACAGTAATTCACCCCTCCACTTT. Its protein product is CATSRDSNSPLHF.

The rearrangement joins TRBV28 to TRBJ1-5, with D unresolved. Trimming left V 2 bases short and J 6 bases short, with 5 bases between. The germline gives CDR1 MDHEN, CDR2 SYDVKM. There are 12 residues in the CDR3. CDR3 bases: TGTGCCAGCAGTTTAGTAGTTCAGCCCCAGCATTTT. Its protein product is CASSLVVQPQHF.

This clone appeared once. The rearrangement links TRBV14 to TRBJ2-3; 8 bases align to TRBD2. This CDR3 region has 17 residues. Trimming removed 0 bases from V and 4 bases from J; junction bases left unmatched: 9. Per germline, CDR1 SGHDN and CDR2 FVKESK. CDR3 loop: CASSQDPSERGSDTQYF. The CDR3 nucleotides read TGTGCCAGCAGCCAAGATCCATCGGAGCGGGGGTCAGATACGCAGTATTTT.

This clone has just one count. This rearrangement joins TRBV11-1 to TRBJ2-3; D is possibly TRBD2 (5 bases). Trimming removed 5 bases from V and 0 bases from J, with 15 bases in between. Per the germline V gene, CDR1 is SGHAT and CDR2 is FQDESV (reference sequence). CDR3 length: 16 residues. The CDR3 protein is CASSPMRVISTDTQYF. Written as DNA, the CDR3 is TGTGCCAGCAGCCCGATGAGGGTAATTAGCACAGATACGCAGTATTTT.

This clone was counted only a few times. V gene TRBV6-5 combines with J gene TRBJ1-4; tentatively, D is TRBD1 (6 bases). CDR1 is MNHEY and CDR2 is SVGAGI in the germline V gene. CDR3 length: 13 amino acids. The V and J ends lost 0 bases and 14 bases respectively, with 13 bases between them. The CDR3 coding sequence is TGTGCCAGCAGTTACTCGGCGGGGGCTCTTCTGTTTTTT. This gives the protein CASSYSAGALLFF.

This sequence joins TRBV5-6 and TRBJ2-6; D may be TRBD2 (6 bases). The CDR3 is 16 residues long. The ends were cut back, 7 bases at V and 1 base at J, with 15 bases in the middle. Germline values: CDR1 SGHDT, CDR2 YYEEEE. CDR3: CASCVGRESGANVLTF. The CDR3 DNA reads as TGTGCCAGCTGCGTAGGGCGGGAATCTGGGGCCAACGTCCTGACTTTC.

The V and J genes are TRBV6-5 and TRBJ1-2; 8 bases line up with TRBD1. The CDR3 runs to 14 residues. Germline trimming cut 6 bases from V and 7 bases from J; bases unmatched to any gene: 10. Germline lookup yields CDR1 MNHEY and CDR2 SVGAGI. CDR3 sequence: CASRATGAASGYTF. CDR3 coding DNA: TGTGCCAGCAGGGCGACAGGGGCCGCTTCTGGCTACACCTTC.

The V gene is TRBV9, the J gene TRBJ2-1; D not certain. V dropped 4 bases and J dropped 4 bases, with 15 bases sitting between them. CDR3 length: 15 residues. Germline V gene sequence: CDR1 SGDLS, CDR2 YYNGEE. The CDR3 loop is CASSIMLLGYNEQFF. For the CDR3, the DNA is TGTGCCAGCAGCATCATGTTGCTAGGTTACAATGAGCAGTTCTTC. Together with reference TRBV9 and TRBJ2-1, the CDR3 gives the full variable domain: DSGVTQTPKHLITATGQRVTLRCSPRSGDLSVYWYQQSLDQGLQFLIQYYNGEERAKGNILERFSAQQFPDLHSELNLSSLELGDSALYFCASSIMLLGYNEQFFGPGTRLTVL.

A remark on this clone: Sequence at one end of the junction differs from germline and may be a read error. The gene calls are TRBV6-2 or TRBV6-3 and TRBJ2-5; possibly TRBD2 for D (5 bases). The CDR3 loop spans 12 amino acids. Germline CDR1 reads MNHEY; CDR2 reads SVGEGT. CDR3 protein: CASSPRRGSSDF. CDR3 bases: TGTGCCAGCAGTCCCAGACGGGGAAGTTCGGACTTC.

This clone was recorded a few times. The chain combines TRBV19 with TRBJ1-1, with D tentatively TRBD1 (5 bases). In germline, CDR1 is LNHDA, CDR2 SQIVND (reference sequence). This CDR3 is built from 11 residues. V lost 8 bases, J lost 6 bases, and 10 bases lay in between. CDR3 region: CASARGSEAFF. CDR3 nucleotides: TGTGCCAGTGCCCGGGGGTCTGAAGCTTTCTTT.

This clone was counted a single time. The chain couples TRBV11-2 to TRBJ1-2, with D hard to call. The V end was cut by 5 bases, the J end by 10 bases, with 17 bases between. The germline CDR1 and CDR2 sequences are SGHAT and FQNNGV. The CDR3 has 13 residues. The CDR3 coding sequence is TGTGCCAGCAGCCAAATCGTCGAGGGTGACTACACCTTC. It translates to CASSQIVEGDYTF. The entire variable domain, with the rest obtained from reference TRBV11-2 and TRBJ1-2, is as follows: EAGVAQSPRYKIIEKRQSVAFWCNPISGHATLYWYQQILGQGPKLLIQFQNNGVVDDSQLPKDRFSAERLKGVDSTLKIQPAKLEDSAVYLCASSQIVEGDYTFGSGTRLTVV.

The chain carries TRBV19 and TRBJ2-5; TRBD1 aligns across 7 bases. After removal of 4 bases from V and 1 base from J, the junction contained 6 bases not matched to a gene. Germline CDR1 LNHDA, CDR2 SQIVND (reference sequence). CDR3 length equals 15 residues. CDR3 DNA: TGTGCCAGTAGTACTTACTGGGACAGCCAAGAGACCCAGTACTTC. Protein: CASSTYWDSQETQYF.

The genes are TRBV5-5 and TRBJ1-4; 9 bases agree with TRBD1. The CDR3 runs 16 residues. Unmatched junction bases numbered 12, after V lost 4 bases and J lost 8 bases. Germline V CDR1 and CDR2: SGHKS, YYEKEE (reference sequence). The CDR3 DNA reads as TGTGCCAGCAGCGCCCCCAACACAGGGGGCAGGGAAAAACTGTTTTTT. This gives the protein CASSAPNTGGREKLFF.

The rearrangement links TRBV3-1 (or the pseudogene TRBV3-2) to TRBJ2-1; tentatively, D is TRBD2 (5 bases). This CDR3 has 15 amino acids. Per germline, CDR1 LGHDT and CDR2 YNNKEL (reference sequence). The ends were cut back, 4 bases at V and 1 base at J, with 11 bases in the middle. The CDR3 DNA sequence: TGTGCCAGCAGCCCCCAGAGCGGTTCCTACAATGAGCAGTTCTTC. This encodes CASSPQSGSYNEQFF.

Here the CDR3 reads CASSYSSVYGYTF. CDR3 DNA sequence: TGTGCCAGCAGTTACTCGTCAGTCTATGGCTACACCTTC. The rearrangement joins TRBV6-5 to TRBJ1-2; no clear D. CDR1 is MNHEY, CDR2 SVGAGI, per germline. V lost 0 bases, J lost 4 bases, and 6 bases lay in between. The CDR3 runs to 13 residues.

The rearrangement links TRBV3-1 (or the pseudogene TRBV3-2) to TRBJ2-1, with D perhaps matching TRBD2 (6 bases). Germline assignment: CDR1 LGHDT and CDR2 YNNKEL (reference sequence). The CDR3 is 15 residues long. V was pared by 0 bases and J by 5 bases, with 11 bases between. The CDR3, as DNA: TGTGCCAGCAGCCAAGATCGGGGGTTACACAATGAGCAGTTCTTC. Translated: CASSQDRGLHNEQFF.

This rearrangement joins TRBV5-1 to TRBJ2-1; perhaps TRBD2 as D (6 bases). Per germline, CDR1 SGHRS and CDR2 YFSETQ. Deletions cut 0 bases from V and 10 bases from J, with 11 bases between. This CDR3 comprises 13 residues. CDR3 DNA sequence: TGCGCCAGCAGCTTGGAGGCCGCGGGGGAGCAGTTCTTC. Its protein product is CASSLEAAGEQFF.

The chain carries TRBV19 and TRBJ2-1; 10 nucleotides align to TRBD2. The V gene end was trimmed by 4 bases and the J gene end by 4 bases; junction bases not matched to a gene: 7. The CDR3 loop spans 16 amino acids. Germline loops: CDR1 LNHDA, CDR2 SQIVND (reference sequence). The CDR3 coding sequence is TGTGCCAGTAGTAACCTAGCGGGAGAGTTATACAATGAGCAGTTCTTC. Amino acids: CASSNLAGELYNEQFF.

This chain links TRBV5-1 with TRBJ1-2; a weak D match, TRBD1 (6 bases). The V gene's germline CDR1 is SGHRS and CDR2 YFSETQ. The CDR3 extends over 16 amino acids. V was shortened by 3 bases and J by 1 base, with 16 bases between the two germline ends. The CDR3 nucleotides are TGCGCCAGCAGCTCGACCACCGGGACACTTAACTATGGCTACACCTTC. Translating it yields CASSSTTGTLNYGYTF.